What follows are 26 T cell receptor beta chains derived from one specimen sequenced in a study of cytomegalovirus exposure and HLA in healthy donors. Some clones are missing from TCRdb's copy, which holds only in-frame ones; the method was immunoSEQ multiplex PCR. The table lists 100,000 to 120,000 clones, 86% of them singletons. Sequencing used PBMCs. The receptors originated from a woman between 18 and 29 years old in good health and CMV-seropositive.

V usage is TRBV5-1 and J usage is TRBJ2-7, with 12 bases that match TRBD2. Trimming took 2 bases from V and 7 from J; bases not matched to a gene: 13. CDR3 length: 17 amino acids. Germline lookup yields CDR1 SGHRS and CDR2 YFSETQ. The CDR3 DNA reads as TGCGCCAGCAGCTTTAGGGCTAGCGGGAGGGCCTCAGGGGAGCAGTACTTC. It is translated as CASSFRASGRASGEQYF.

V is TRBV28 and J is TRBJ1-2; perhaps TRBD1 as D (6 bases). V lost 0 bases to trimming and J lost 4 bases, with 6 bases between them. CDR1 and CDR2 (germline): MDHEN, SYDVKM. This CDR3 is 13 amino acids long. DNA of the CDR3: TGTGCCAGCAGTTTATGGACAGGCTATGGCTACACCTTC. Translating it yields CASSLWTGYGYTF.

CDR3: CASSLALAVNTGELFF. The CDR3 bases are TGCGCCAGCAGCTTGGCTCTAGCGGTAAACACCGGGGAGCTGTTTTTT. The chain combines TRBV5-1 with TRBJ2-2, with 7 nucleotides matching TRBD2. The V gene end was trimmed by 0 bases and the J gene end by 2 bases; junction bases not matched to a gene: 4. The CDR3 is 16 amino acids. From germline, CDR1 is SGHRS and CDR2 YFSETQ.

This clone is a singleton in its sample. The J gene is TRBJ2-4, the V gene TRBV4-2; perhaps TRBD2 as D (6 bases). CDR3 size: 17 residues. Trimming cost V 0 bases and J 5 bases, with 17 bases left between them. The germline V gene has CDR1 LGHNA and CDR2 YNFKEQ. Here the CDR3 reads CASSQDVADWEENIQYF. The CDR3 coding sequence is TGTGCCAGCAGCCAAGATGTGGCAGATTGGGAGGAAAACATTCAGTACTTC.

V and J are TRBV15 and TRBJ2-7; 11 positions agree with TRBD1. V was clipped by 8 bases and J by 2 bases; unmatched bases: 8. The germline V gene has CDR1 LNHNV and CDR2 YYDKDF (reference sequence). The CDR3 has 15 amino acids. CDR3 nucleotides: TGTGCCACCGCGGTGGGGGGACAGGGGGCCTACGAGCAGTACTTC. It codes for CATAVGGQGAYEQYF.

The chain links TRBV5-6 to TRBJ2-5; 9 nucleotides match TRBD2. The CDR3 length is 17 residues. Germline CDR1 reads SGHDT; CDR2 reads YYEEEE. Losses at the gene ends were 2 bases for V and 0 bases for J; bases not matched to a gene: 8. This CDR3 is CASSLRLAGRYQETQYF. The CDR3 DNA reads TGTGCCAGCAGCTTAAGGCTAGCGGGGAGGTACCAAGAGACCCAGTACTTC.

The rearrangement links TRBV2 to TRBJ1-4, with TRBD1 matching over 8 bases. Trimming took 7 bases from V and 4 from J; bases not matched to a gene: 8. CDR1 and CDR2 (germline): SNHLY, FYNNEI. This CDR3 has 15 residues. The CDR3: CASNFGQGRNEKLFF. CDR3 sequence (DNA): TGTGCCAGCAACTTCGGACAGGGCCGTAATGAAAAACTGTTTTTT.

This clone was observed a handful of times. The rearrangement uses TRBV13 and TRBJ2-7, with a tentative D call TRBD1 (5 bases). CDR3 size: 14 residues. Trimming shortened V by 5 bases and J by 7 bases, and 18 bases separated the two germline ends. Germline V gives CDR1 PRHDT, CDR2 FYEKMQ (reference sequence). The DNA for the CDR3 is TGTGCCAGCAGCCTCACACCGCAGGGCGGTGAGCAGTACTTC. This sequence encodes CASSLTPQGGEQYF.

This rearrangement joins TRBV6-5 to TRBJ2-3; the D gene is possibly TRBD2 (6 bases). CDR3 length: 11 amino acids. V lost 9 bases to trimming and J lost 3 bases, with 7 bases between them. CDR1 MNHEY and CDR2 SVGAGI come from the germline V gene. For the CDR3, the DNA is TGTGCCAGTGGGAGGACAGATACGCAGTATTTT. It yields the protein CASGRTDTQYF.

This chain uses TRBV27 with TRBJ2-2; perhaps TRBD1 as D (5 bases). The CDR3 sequence is 14 residues long. Trimming left V 6 bases short and J 3 bases short, with 11 bases between. Germline lookup yields CDR1 MNHEY and CDR2 SMNVEV (reference sequence). The CDR3 here is CASSRQGYTGELFF. DNA for the CDR3: TGTGCCAGCAGCCGTCAGGGTTACACCGGGGAGCTGTTTTTT.

This rearrangement joins TRBV7-9 to TRBJ2-7; D not certain. V was clipped by 4 bases and J by 2 bases, with 6 bases between them. CDR1 and CDR2 from the germline V gene are SEHNR and FQNEAQ (reference sequence). The CDR3 consists of 12 residues. CDR3 loop: CASSSETYEQYF. The CDR3 nucleotides read TGTGCCAGCAGCTCCGAGACCTACGAGCAGTACTTC.

This clone has more than one count but fewer than ten. This chain uses TRBV28 with TRBJ2-7, with D hard to call. This CDR3 is 11 amino acids long. Per the germline V gene, CDR1 is MDHEN and CDR2 is SYDVKM. V was cut by 4 bases and J by 7 bases, with 8 bases left in between. As DNA, the CDR3 is TGTGCCAGCAGTTCCGTTTCGGAGCAGTACTTC. It specifies CASSSVSEQYF.

The chain employs TRBV27 and TRBJ1-4, with 8 bases aligning to TRBD1. Germline trimming cut 3 bases from V and 8 bases from J; bases unmatched to any gene: 5. Germline V gene data show CDR1 as MNHEY and CDR2 as SMNVEV (reference sequence). This CDR3 is built from 14 residues. The CDR3 here is CASSFGTGGEKLFF. CDR3 nucleotides: TGTGCCAGCAGTTTTGGGACAGGCGGGGAAAAACTGTTTTTT.

The chain joins TRBV29-1 to TRBJ1-2; 7 bases line up with TRBD1. Germline V gene sequence: CDR1 SQVTM, CDR2 ANQGSEA. V gave up 6 bases and J gave up 6 bases; unmatched junction bases: 7. CDR3 length equals 12 residues. The CDR3 is CSVEGTVDGYTF. CDR3 bases: TGCAGCGTGGAGGGGACAGTAGATGGCTACACCTTC.

The gene calls are TRBV4-1 and TRBJ2-4; the D gene is possibly TRBD2 (5 bases). The CDR3 length is 14 residues. Germline lookup yields CDR1 MGHRA and CDR2 YSYEKL. Trimming pared 8 bases from V and 6 bases from J, leaving 17 bases between. Written as DNA, the CDR3 is TGCGCCAGCTCTCTACCCGGACTCCCAAACATTCAGTACTTC. As protein: CASSLPGLPNIQYF.

This chain links TRBV7-9 with TRBJ2-3; D unclear. Germline V gene sequence: CDR1 SEHNR, CDR2 FQNEAQ (reference sequence). The ends were cut back, 1 base at V and 3 bases at J, with 5 bases in the middle. The CDR3 contains 13 residues. The CDR3 spells CASSLVRTDTQYF. The CDR3 DNA follows: TGTGCCAGCAGCTTAGTCCGGACAGATACGCAGTATTTT.

The chain has TRBV28 and TRBJ2-2; 12 bases match TRBD2. J gave up 3 bases and V 3 bases, and 17 bases lay outside the gene matches. This CDR3 has 21 residues. Germline lookup yields CDR1 MDHEN and CDR2 SYDVKM. The CDR3 sequence: CASSFDLGLAGGGLDTGELFF. CDR3 coding DNA: TGTGCCAGCAGTTTCGACCTCGGGCTAGCGGGAGGGGGTTTGGACACCGGGGAGCTGTTTTTT.

This rearrangement joins TRBV27 to TRBJ1-6; possibly TRBD1 for D (5 bases). V was cut by 2 bases and J by 13 bases, with 24 bases left in between. Germline CDR1 reads MNHEY; CDR2 reads SMNVEV (reference sequence). The CDR3 is 17 residues long. The CDR3, as DNA: TGTGCCAGCAGTTTAATTGGGGTCGGCAGGGCCCTTGGGCCCCTCCACTTT. Its translation is CASSLIGVGRALGPLHF.

The V gene is TRBV19, the J gene TRBJ1-6; 8 nucleotides align to TRBD1. CDR3 length equals 13 residues. Trimming took 11 bases from V and 8 from J; bases not matched to a gene: 8. The germline V gene has CDR1 LNHDA and CDR2 SQIVND (reference sequence). DNA of the CDR3: TGTGCCGGAAGAGGACAGGGTGATTCACCCCTCCACTTT. Translated: CAGRGQGDSPLHF.

The rearrangement links TRBV9 to TRBJ2-5; perhaps TRBD2 as D (6 bases). The CDR3 spans 13 residues. Deletions cut 4 bases from V and 6 bases from J, with 13 bases between. Germline lookup yields CDR1 SGDLS and CDR2 YYNGEE. The CDR3 region has the DNA TGTGCCAGCAGCCCCGCCGCGGGGAAGACCCAGTACTTC. Amino acid sequence: CASSPAAGKTQYF.

This chain uses TRBV5-6 with TRBJ2-7; no definite D call. Germline CDR1 reads SGHDT; CDR2 reads YYEEEE. Between the trimmed V and J ends, which lost 2 bases and 7 bases, there was a span of 7 bases. This CDR3 region has 11 residues. In DNA, the CDR3 is TGTGCCAGCAGCTTAACGAGTGAGCAGTACTTC. Translated, it gives CASSLTSEQYF.

In its sample, this clone was seen a few times. This sequence joins TRBV5-1 and TRBJ2-2; possible D gene TRBD1, 6 bases. CDR3 length: 14 residues. Germline lookup yields CDR1 SGHRS and CDR2 YFSETQ. The V end was cut by 0 bases, the J end by 6 bases, with 9 bases between. Here the CDR3 DNA reads TGCGCCAGCAGCTTGGCTCAGGGGTCCGGGGAGCTGTTTTTT. As protein: CASSLAQGSGELFF.

V is TRBV7-9 and J is TRBJ1-2, with 9 bases identical to TRBD1. V dropped 4 bases and J dropped 8; count of bases not matched to a gene: 5. The V gene's germline CDR1 is SEHNR and CDR2 FQNEAQ (reference sequence). The CDR3 consists of 13 residues. The CDR3 loop is CASSSGQGIGYTF. CDR3 sequence (DNA): TGTGCCAGCAGCTCGGGACAGGGTATAGGCTACACCTTC.

V usage is TRBV28 and J usage is TRBJ2-1, with a weak D call TRBD2 (7 bases). In germline, CDR1 is MDHEN, CDR2 SYDVKM. V lost 2 bases and J lost 0, with 11 bases in between. The length of the CDR3 is 16 residues. CDR3: CASSLRGGSSYNEQFF. The CDR3 DNA reads TGTGCCAGCAGTTTAAGGGGGGGGTCCTCCTACAATGAGCAGTTCTTC.

J is TRBJ1-1 and V is TRBV18; TRBD1 agrees at 7 bases. Germline V gene lookup returns CDR1 KGHSH and CDR2 LQKENI. J was trimmed by 7 bases and V by 3 bases; bases with no gene match: 26. The CDR3 has 20 residues. In DNA, the CDR3 is TGTGCCAGCTCACCGACCGGGACCACCGAAGGGACAGCATTATCGGGTGAAGCTTTCTTT. Its protein product is CASSPTGTTEGTALSGEAFF.

V gene TRBV6-5 combines with J gene TRBJ2-1; TRBD2 is a possible D gene (6 bases). Germline loops: CDR1 MNHEY, CDR2 SVGAGI. The CDR3 contains 15 residues. V gave up 0 bases and J gave up 3 bases, with 9 bases separating them. The CDR3: CASSYSPGDYNEQFF. Written as DNA, the CDR3 is TGTGCCAGCAGTTACTCCCCGGGAGACTACAATGAGCAGTTCTTC.